Following are 20 T cell receptor beta chains from one sample sequenced in a study of beta chain features in type 1 diabetes. Whole-study findings and limits: Among patients with Type 1 diabetes, TCRB CDR3s were moderately but significantly shorter in every one of the four CD4+ subsets.

The whole isolated RNA underwent reverse transcription, so sequencing captured expressed TCRB transcripts. Measured with immunoSEQ multiplex PCR; TCRdb has only the in-frame clones, and not every one. The sample shows 300,000 or so clones, 13% of them seen only once. These TCRs' antigens remain unknown. Sequenced material: naive CD4+ T cells from blood. Receptor source: a woman younger than 35 with type 1 diabetes.

This chain uses TRBV10-2 with TRBJ2-5; D is ambiguous. V lost 4 bases, J lost 2 bases, and 11 bases lay in between. CDR3 length: 14 residues. Per the germline V gene, CDR1 is WSHSY and CDR2 is SAAADI. CDR3 in DNA: TGCGCCAGCAGTGCTCCGGGTCCTCAAGAGACCCAGTACTTC. It specifies CASSAPGPQETQYF.

This clone turned up a few times. This sequence joins TRBV6-5 and TRBJ1-1; 7 nucleotides agree with TRBD1. The CDR3 has 13 residues. The germline gives CDR1 MNHEY, CDR2 SVGAGI. V shed 5 bases, J shed 8 bases, and the junction held 8 bases outside the gene matches. The CDR3 protein is CASSLPGQEEAFF. The CDR3 nucleotides are TGTGCCAGCAGTCTCCCCGGACAGGAAGAAGCTTTCTTT.

V and J are TRBV30 and TRBJ2-5; no clear D gene. The CDR3 consists of 10 residues. Between the trimmed V and J ends, which lost 5 bases and 6 bases, there was a span of 7 bases. Germline assignment: CDR1 GTSNPN and CDR2 SVGIG (reference sequence). The chain's CDR3 is CAWGVKTQYF. CDR3 in DNA: TGTGCCTGGGGAGTAAAGACCCAGTACTTC.

This clone was counted only a few times. The chain is built from TRBV30 and TRBJ2-1; the D gene is possibly TRBD2 (5 bases). The V gene's germline CDR1 is GTSNPN and CDR2 SVGIG (reference sequence). Trimming pared 4 bases from V and 6 bases from J, leaving 22 bases between. The CDR3 sequence is 16 residues long. This CDR3 is CAWKLLGGGWGNEQFF. CDR3 sequence (DNA): TGTGCCTGGAAACTCCTCGGCGGCGGGTGGGGCAATGAGCAGTTCTTC.

This clone was counted between two and nine times. J is TRBJ2-3 and V is TRBV2; TRBD2 might be the D (6 bases). CDR1 and CDR2 (germline): SNHLY, FYNNEI. This CDR3 is 13 amino acids long. Trimming left V 4 bases short and J 2 bases short, with 7 bases between. The CDR3 here is CASSGDFTDTQYF. DNA for the CDR3: TGTGCCAGCAGTGGGGACTTCACAGATACGCAGTATTTT.

The chain employs TRBV5-1 and TRBJ2-1; D is unresolved. CDR1 and CDR2 (germline): SGHRS, YFSETQ. V was cut by 0 bases and J by 4 bases, with 14 bases left in between. This CDR3 spans 16 amino acids. The CDR3 region has the DNA TGCGCCAGCAGCTTGGAATCCCCACGGCGGTACAATGAGCAGTTCTTC. Its translation is CASSLESPRRYNEQFF. Looking up the rest from reference TRBV5-1 and TRBJ2-1 gives the full variable domain: KAGVTQTPRYLIKTRGQQVTLSCSPISGHRSVSWYQQTPGQGLQFLFEYFSETQRNKGNFPGRFSGRQFSNSRSEMNVSTLELGDSALYLCASSLESPRRYNEQFFGPGTRLTVL.

This clone showed up just a few times. The chain employs TRBV5-1 and TRBJ1-5; 8 bases align to TRBD1. V trimming: 5 bases; J trimming: 1 base; junction bases outside the gene matches: 2. The CDR3 totals 14 residues. Germline lookup yields CDR1 SGHRS and CDR2 YFSETQ. CDR3 in amino acids: CASRDRVSNQPQHF. The DNA of the CDR3 is TGCGCCAGCAGGGACAGGGTCAGCAATCAGCCCCAGCATTTT. The full variable domain, with the rest looked up from reference TRBV5-1 and TRBJ1-5, is KAGVTQTPRYLIKTRGQQVTLSCSPISGHRSVSWYQQTPGQGLQFLFEYFSETQRNKGNFPGRFSGRQFSNSRSEMNVSTLELGDSALYLCASRDRVSNQPQHFGDGTRLSIL.

As concerns this clone: This specimen includes other DNA sequences encoding the same CDR3. The chain recombines TRBV7-2 with TRBJ2-3; 11 bases line up with TRBD2. The CDR3 totals 15 residues. CDR1 SGHTA and CDR2 FQGNSA come from the germline V gene. The V and J ends lost 4 bases and 3 bases, in that order; junction bases with no gene match: 3. The CDR3 DNA reads TGTGCCAGCAGCTCTAGACTAGCGGGAACAGATACGCAGTATTTT. Translated: CASSSRLAGTDTQYF.

A few counts support this clone. The rearrangement links TRBV11-3 to TRBJ2-3; 7 positions match TRBD2. Germline loops: CDR1 SGHNT, CDR2 YENEEA. The CDR3 totals 17 residues. V lost 6 bases to trimming and J lost 4 bases; unmatched junction nucleotides: 16. The CDR3 protein is CASRRESWRDSADTQYF. Here the CDR3 DNA reads TGTGCCAGCAGGCGGGAGTCGTGGCGAGACAGCGCAGATACGCAGTATTTT.

The DNA for the CDR3 is TGCAGCGCTAGGGGACAGAACCTCGACGAGCAGTACTTC. Translation: CSARGQNLDEQYF. The V call is TRBV29-1, the J call TRBJ2-7; 7 bases match TRBD1. The CDR3 is made up of 13 amino acids. After removal of 7 bases from V and 5 bases from J, the junction contained 11 bases not matched to a gene. The germline gives CDR1 SQVTM, CDR2 ANQGSEA.

This clone was observed a handful of times. The chain has TRBV28 and TRBJ1-2; TRBD1 aligns across 12 bases. V lost 3 bases to trimming and J lost 7 bases; unmatched junction nucleotides: 3. The CDR3 sequence is 14 residues long. Germline values: CDR1 MDHEN, CDR2 SYDVKM. CDR3 DNA sequence: TGTGCCAGCAGTTTGGGACAGGGGGCCTTTGGCTACACCTTC. It codes for CASSLGQGAFGYTF.

V usage is TRBV5-1 and J usage is TRBJ1-5, with 8 bases lining up with TRBD1. V was clipped by 2 bases and J by 4 bases; unmatched bases: 11. Germline CDR1 is SGHRS and CDR2 is YFSETQ. The CDR3 contains 17 residues. The CDR3 DNA sequence: TGCGCCAGCAGCTTAGGGGCAGGGGGCCAAGGAAATCAGCCCCAGCATTTT. Translating it yields CASSLGAGGQGNQPQHF.

V usage is TRBV5-1 and J usage is TRBJ1-2; tentatively, D is TRBD1 (5 bases). V was clipped by 4 bases and J by 8 bases, with 18 bases between them. The CDR3 consists of 14 residues. Germline V gives CDR1 SGHRS, CDR2 YFSETQ. CDR3 sequence (DNA): TGCGCCAGCAGCACCCCCCGGGGGGGAGGCGGCTACACCTTC. Translating it yields CASSTPRGGGGYTF.

This clone was counted a few times. This chain uses TRBV10-2 with TRBJ2-1, with TRBD2 identical over 7 bases. Germline V gene data show CDR1 as WSHSY and CDR2 as SAAADI. CDR3 size: 15 residues. V was pared by 3 bases and J by 3 bases, with 5 bases of the junction left unmatched. The CDR3: CASSDWLAVYNEQFF. The CDR3 DNA reads TGCGCCAGCAGTGACTGGCTAGCGGTCTACAATGAGCAGTTCTTC.

This clone showed up just a few times. The J gene is TRBJ2-3, the V gene TRBV10-3; TRBD1 agrees at 8 bases. The CDR3 is made up of 13 amino acids. Germline V gives CDR1 ENHRY, CDR2 SYGVKD. V lost 5 bases, J lost 5 bases, and 3 bases stayed unmatched. DNA of the CDR3: TGTGCCATCAGTTCCGACAGGGGAGATACGCAGTATTTT. It yields the protein CAISSDRGDTQYF.

In this sample, this clone turned up a few times. The CDR3 region is CASSSAGGSEANVLTF. The CDR3 DNA is TGTGCCAGCAGCTCCGCTGGGGGGTCGGAGGCCAACGTCCTGACTTTC. The chain combines TRBV7-6 with TRBJ2-6, with D perhaps TRBD2 (6 bases). The germline V gene has CDR1 SGHVS and CDR2 FNYEAQ. The CDR3 totals 16 residues. V lost 4 bases and J lost 6, with 16 bases in between.

This sequence joins TRBV4-1 and TRBJ1-2, with D perhaps matching TRBD1 (6 bases). CDR1 MGHRA and CDR2 YSYEKL come from the germline V gene. The CDR3 runs 17 residues. V lost 4 bases to trimming and J lost 3 bases, with 21 bases between them. The CDR3 nucleotides read TGCGCCAGCAGCCCTCCACTAAAACAGGGTCCTCACTATGGCTACACCTTC. This encodes CASSPPLKQGPHYGYTF.

This clone showed up just a few times. The V call is TRBV9, the J call TRBJ2-7; D ambiguous. V was shortened by 0 bases and J by 6 bases, with 10 bases between the two germline ends. The germline CDR1 and CDR2 sequences are SGDLS and YYNGEE. The CDR3 has 13 amino acids. CDR3 region: CASSVGLVGEQYF. CDR3 DNA sequence: TGTGCCAGCAGCGTAGGTCTAGTGGGCGAGCAGTACTTC.

The chain carries TRBV21-1 and TRBJ2-7; the table's D gene call, TRBD1, was not cross checked with the DNA. TRBV21-1 is classified as a pseudogene. The CDR3 spans 18 residues. The chain's CDR3 is CASTSGGRTRLSPREQYV. CDR3 nucleotides: TGTGCCAGCACCTCAGGGGGGCGAACGAGGTTATCCCCTCGCGAGCAGTACGTC.

This clone was counted between two and nine times. The gene calls are TRBV30 and TRBJ1-3; maybe TRBD1 (6 bases). Germline V gives CDR1 GTSNPN, CDR2 SVGIG (reference sequence). The CDR3 is 15 residues long. V lost 2 bases and J lost 0, with 11 bases in between. The CDR3 sequence: CAWSLGQTSGNTIYF. CDR3 DNA sequence: TGTGCCTGGAGTCTCGGACAGACCTCTGGAAACACCATATATTTT.